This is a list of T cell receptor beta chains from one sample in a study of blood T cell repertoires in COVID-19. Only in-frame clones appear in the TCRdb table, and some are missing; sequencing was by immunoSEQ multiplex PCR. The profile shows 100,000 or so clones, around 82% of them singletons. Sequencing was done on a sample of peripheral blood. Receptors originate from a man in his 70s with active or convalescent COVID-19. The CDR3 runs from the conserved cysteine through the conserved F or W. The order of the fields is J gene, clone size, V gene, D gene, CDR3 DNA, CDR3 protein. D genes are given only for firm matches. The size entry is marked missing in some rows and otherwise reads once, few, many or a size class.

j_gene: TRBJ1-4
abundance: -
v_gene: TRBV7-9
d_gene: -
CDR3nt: TGTGCCAGCAGCGCAACTACAACTAATGAAAAACTGTTTTTT
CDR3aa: CASSATTTNEKLFF

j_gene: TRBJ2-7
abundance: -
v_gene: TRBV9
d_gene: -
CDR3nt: TGTGCCAGCAGCGTGGCGAGGTACGAGCAGTACTTC
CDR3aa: CASSVARYEQYF

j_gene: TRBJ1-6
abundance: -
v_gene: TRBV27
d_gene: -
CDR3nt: TGTGCCAGCAGTACAGGGAGTTCACCCCTCCACTTT
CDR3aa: CASSTGSSPLHF

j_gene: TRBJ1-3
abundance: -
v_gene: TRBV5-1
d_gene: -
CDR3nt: TGCGCCAGCAGCGAGGGTTTCGGTAGTGGAAACACCATATATTTT
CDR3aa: CASSEGFGSGNTIYF

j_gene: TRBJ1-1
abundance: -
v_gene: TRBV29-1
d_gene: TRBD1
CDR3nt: TGCAGCGTTGAAGGCCGGGACAGTAACACTGAAGCTTTCTTT
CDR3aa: CSVEGRDSNTEAFF

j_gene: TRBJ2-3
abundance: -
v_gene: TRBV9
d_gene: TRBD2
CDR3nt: TGTGCCAGCAGCGAACTAGCGGGGGGCGAAACTAGCACAGATACGCAGTATTTT
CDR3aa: CASSELAGGETSTDTQYF

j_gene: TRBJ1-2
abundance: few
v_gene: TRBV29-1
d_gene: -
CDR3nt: TGCAGCGCCGGACAGTCTGGCTACACCTTC
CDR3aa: CSAGQSGYTF

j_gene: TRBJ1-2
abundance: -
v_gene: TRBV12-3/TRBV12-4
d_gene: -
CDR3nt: TGTGCCAGCAGTTTAGCGCTTCGGGTTGGCTACACCTTC
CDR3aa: CASSLALRVGYTF

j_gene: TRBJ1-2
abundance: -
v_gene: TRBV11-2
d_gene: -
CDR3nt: TGTGCCAGCAGCTCCGGGGTCCCCTATGGCTACACCTTC
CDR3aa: CASSSGVPYGYTF

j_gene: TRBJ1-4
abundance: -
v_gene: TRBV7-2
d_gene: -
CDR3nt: TGTGCCAGCAGCCCCGCACTTGCAACTAATGAAAAACTGTTTTTT
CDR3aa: CASSPALATNEKLFF

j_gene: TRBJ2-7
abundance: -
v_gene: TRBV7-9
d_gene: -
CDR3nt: TGTGCCAGCAGCTTAGATCTAGTCGAGCAGTACTTC
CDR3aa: CASSLDLVEQYF

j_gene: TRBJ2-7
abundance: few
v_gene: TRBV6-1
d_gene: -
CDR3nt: TGTGCCAGCAGTGGGTCCTGGCGGCTAACCTCTTACGAGCAGTACTTC
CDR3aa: CASSGSWRLTSYEQYF

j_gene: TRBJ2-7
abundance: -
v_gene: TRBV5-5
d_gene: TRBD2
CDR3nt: TGTGCCAGCAGTTCCGAGATGGGGGGGATATACGAGCAGTACTTC
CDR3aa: CASSSEMGGIYEQYF

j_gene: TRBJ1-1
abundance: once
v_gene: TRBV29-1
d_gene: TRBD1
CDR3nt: TGCAGCTCGGGGGCAGGGGGCCGGGGAAACACTGAAGCTTTCTTT
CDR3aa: CSSGAGGRGNTEAFF

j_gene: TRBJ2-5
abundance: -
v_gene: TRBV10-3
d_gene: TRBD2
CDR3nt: TGTGCCATCAGTCAAGGACTAGCGGAGGGTGAGACCCAGTACTTC
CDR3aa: CAISQGLAEGETQYF

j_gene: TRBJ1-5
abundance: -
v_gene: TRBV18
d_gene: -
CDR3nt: TGTGCCAGCTCACCTAGGACAGTCTCGAGTAGCAATCAGCCCCAGCATTTT
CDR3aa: CASSPRTVSSSNQPQHF

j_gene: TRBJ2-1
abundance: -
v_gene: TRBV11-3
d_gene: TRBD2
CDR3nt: TGTGCCAGCAGGTACCCGGGGGGGCGCAATGAGCAGTTCTTC
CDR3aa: CASRYPGGRNEQFF

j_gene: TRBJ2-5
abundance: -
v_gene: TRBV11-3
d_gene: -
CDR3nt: TGTGCCAGCAGCCTAAGCCCCGGGGAGACCCAGTACTTC
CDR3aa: CASSLSPGETQYF

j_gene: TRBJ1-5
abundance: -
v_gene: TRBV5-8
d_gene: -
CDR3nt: TGTGCCAGCAGCCCAGGACTGAGGAATCAGCCCCAGCATTTT
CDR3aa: CASSPGLRNQPQHF

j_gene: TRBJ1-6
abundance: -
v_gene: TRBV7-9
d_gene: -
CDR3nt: TGTGCCAGCAGCTTGAGTAATTCACCCCTCCACTTT
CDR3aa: CASSLSNSPLHF

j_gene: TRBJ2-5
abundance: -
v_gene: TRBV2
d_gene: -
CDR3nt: TGTGCCAGCAGGTGGGCGGGGGCAAGCCAAGAGACCCAGTACTTC
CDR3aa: CASRWAGASQETQYF

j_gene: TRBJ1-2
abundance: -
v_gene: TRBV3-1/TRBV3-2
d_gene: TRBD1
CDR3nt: TGTGCCAGCAGCCAAGCCGGGACAGAATATGGCTACACCTTC
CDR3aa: CASSQAGTEYGYTF

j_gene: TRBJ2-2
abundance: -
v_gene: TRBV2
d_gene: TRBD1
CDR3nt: TGTGCCAGCAACGGACAGGGCTTTACCGGGGAGCTGTTTTTT
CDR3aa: CASNGQGFTGELFF

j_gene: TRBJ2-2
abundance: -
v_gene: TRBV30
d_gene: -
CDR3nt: TGTGCCTGGAGTGGAGCGGCCGGGGAGCTGTTTTTT
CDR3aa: CAWSGAAGELFF

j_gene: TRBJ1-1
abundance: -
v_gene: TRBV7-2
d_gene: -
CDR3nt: TGTGCCAGCAGCTTAGTGGTCTCCCCGAGGAACACTGAAGCTTTCTTT
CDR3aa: CASSLVVSPRNTEAFF

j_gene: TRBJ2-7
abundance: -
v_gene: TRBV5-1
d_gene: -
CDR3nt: TGCGCCAGCAGCTTGGGAGCGGGCGAGCAGTACTTC
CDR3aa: CASSLGAGEQYF

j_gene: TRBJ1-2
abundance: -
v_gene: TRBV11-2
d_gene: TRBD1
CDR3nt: TGTGCCAGCAGCTTAGCTGTGGGCAGGGGGAACTATGGCTACACCTTC
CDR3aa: CASSLAVGRGNYGYTF

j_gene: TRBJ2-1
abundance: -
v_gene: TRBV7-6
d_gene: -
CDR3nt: TGTGCCAGCAGCCCCCGCCTTGGGGCCCACAATGAGCAGTTCTTC
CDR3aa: CASSPRLGAHNEQFF

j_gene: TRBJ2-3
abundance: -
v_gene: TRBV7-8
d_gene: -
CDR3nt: TGTGCCAGCAGTAGGGGGCCGGGGGTCCCCGCCAGGGATACGCAGTATTTT
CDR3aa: CASSRGPGVPARDTQYF

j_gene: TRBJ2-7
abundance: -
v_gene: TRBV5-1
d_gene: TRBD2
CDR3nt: TGCGCCAGCAGCTTGGAAGGGACTAGTCCCTACGAGCAGTACTTC
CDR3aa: CASSLEGTSPYEQYF

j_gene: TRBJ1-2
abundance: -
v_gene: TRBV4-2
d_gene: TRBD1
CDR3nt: TGTGCCAGCAGCCAAGACCCTGACAGGGTCAATGGGAATGGCTACACCTTC
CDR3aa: CASSQDPDRVNGNGYTF

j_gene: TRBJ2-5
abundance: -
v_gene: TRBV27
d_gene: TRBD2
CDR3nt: TGTGCCAGCAGTCCGATCCTGGGACTACTGCAAGAGACCCAGTACTTC
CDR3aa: CASSPILGLLQETQYF

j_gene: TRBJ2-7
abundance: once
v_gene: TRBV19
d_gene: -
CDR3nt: TGTGCCAGCTCCCAATCAGGGGATTGGGAGCAGTACTTC
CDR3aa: CASSQSGDWEQYF

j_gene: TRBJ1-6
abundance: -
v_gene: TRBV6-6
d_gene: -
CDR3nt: TGTGCCAGCAGTTACGAGGAAACACCCCTCCACTTT
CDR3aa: CASSYEETPLHF

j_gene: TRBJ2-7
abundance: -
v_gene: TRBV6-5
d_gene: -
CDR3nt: TGTGCCAGCAGCTACGGGGTGTGGGGCCGTTACGAGCAGTACTTC
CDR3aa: CASSYGVWGRYEQYF

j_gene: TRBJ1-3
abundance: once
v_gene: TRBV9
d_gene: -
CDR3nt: TGTGCCAGCAGCCCAAGCTCCGGGTCTCGAAACACCATATATTTT
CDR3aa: CASSPSSGSRNTIYF

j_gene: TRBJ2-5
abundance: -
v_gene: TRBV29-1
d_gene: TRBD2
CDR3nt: TGCAGCGACCAGCGGGGGGCCCAGGGTACCCAGTACTTC
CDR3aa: CSDQRGAQGTQYF

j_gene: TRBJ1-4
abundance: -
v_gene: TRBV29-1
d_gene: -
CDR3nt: TGCAGCGTTGACCCCGGGACATCAGACGAAAAACTGTTTTTT
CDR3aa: CSVDPGTSDEKLFF

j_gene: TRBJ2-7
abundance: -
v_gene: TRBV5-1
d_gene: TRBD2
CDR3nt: TGCGCCAGCAGCTCGGGACTAGTCGACGAGCAGTACTTC
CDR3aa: CASSSGLVDEQYF

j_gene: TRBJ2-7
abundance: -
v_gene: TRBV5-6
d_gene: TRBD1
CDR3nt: TGTGCCAGCAGAAACCGGGACAGTAGCCCCTACGAGCAGTACTTC
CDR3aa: CASRNRDSSPYEQYF

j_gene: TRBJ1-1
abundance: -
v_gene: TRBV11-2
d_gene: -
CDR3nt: TGTGCCAGCAGCTTAGCGCCAGGGAACACTGAAGCTTTCTTT
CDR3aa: CASSLAPGNTEAFF

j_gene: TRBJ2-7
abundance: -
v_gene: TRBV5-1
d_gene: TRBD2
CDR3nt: TGCGCCAGCAGCCCCGGCGGAAGCGGGGCATACGAGCAGTACTTC
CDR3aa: CASSPGGSGAYEQYF

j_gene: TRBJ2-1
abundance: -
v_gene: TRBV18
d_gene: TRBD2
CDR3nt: TGTGCCAGCTCCGGGACTAGCGGGATCAATGAGCAGTTCTTC
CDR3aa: CASSGTSGINEQFF

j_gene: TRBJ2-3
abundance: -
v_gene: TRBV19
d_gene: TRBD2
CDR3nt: TGTGCCAGTACCCGGGGGACTAGCGATCAGACGCAGTATTTT
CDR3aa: CASTRGTSDQTQYF

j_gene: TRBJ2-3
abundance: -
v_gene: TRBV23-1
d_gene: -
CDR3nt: TGCGCCAGCAGTCAATCAAGGGGGGGCTACACAGATACGCAGTATTTT
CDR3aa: CASSQSRGGYTDTQYF

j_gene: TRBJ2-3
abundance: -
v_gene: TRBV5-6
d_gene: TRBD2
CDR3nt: TGTGCCAGCAGTGAAAAGCGAGCACTAGCGGGCACAGATACGCAGTATTTT
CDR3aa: CASSEKRALAGTDTQYF

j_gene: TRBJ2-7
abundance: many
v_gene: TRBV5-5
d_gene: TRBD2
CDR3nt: TGTGCCAGCAGCTTGAGGGGGGGACTAGCATCCTACGAGCAGTACTTC
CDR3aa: CASSLRGGLASYEQYF

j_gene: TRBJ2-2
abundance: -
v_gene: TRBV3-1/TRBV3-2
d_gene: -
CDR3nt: TGTGCCAGCAGCGCCCGGGCCCGGGGCGGGGAGCTGTTTTTT
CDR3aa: CASSARARGGELFF

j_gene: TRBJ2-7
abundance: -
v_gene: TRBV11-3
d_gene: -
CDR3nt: TGTGCCAGCAGCTTAGGCACAGGGCTTACCTACGAGCAGTACTTC
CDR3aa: CASSLGTGLTYEQYF

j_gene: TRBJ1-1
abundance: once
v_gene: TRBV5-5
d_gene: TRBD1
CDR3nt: TGTGCCAGCAGCGCAGGACAGGCTAAAGCTTTCTTT
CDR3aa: CASSAGQAKAFF

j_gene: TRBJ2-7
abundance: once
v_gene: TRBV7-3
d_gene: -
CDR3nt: TGTGCCAGCAGCTTCCTGAGCGGCGAGCAGTACTTC
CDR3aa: CASSFLSGEQYF

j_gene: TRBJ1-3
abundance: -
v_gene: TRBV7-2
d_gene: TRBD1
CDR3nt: TGTGCCAGCAGCCCCCGGACAGGGCCTATTGTTAGAAACACCATATATTTT
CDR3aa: CASSPRTGPIVRNTIYF